The 11 T cell receptor beta chains below come from one sample, sequenced in a study of blood T cell repertoires in COVID-19. Clones were read by immunoSEQ multiplex PCR, and TCRdb kept only the in-frame ones, dropping some. The sample yields about 26,000 clones, 92% seen once. The sequencing input was peripheral blood. Source of these receptors: a human donor in a cohort sampled during active COVID-19.

The chain joins TRBV19 to TRBJ2-3, with 9 bases identical to TRBD1. The CDR3 is 15 amino acids. The V and J ends lost 7 bases and 5 bases, in that order; junction bases with no gene match: 10. The germline V gene has CDR1 LNHDA and CDR2 SQIVND (reference sequence). The CDR3 reads CASTVGQGPVDTQYF. In DNA form, the CDR3 reads TGTGCCAGTACTGTTGGACAGGGGCCCGTAGATACGCAGTATTTT.

The chain couples TRBV28 to TRBJ1-2; tentative D call: TRBD1 (6 bases). The V gene's germline CDR1 is MDHEN and CDR2 SYDVKM. The CDR3 runs to 12 residues. The V end was cut by 6 bases, the J end by 6 bases, with 11 bases between. CDR3: CASSGQRHGYTF. The CDR3 coding sequence is TGTGCCAGCAGCGGACAGCGTCATGGCTACACCTTC.

The chain couples TRBV27 to TRBJ2-2, with no clear D. The germline gives CDR1 MNHEY, CDR2 SMNVEV (reference sequence). Deletions cut 0 bases from V and 4 bases from J, with 9 bases between. The CDR3 loop spans 15 amino acids. The chain's CDR3 is CASSLSLSSTGELFF. CDR3 nucleotides: TGTGCCAGCAGTTTATCCCTATCTAGCACCGGGGAGCTGTTTTTT.

The chain employs TRBV5-1 and TRBJ2-3; D is unclear. The V and J ends lost 2 bases and 0 bases respectively, with 10 bases between them. Germline V lookup: CDR1 SGHRS, CDR2 YFSETQ. CDR3 length: 15 residues. The CDR3 sequence is CASSLTATSTDTQYF. Written as DNA, the CDR3 is TGCGCCAGCAGCTTAACAGCTACTAGCACAGATACGCAGTATTTT.

J is TRBJ1-2 and V is TRBV2, with D unclear. V was clipped by 6 bases and J by 8 bases, with 13 bases between them. The CDR3 covers 12 residues. Germline V gene lookup returns CDR1 SNHLY and CDR2 FYNNEI. In nucleotides, the CDR3 is TGTGCCAGCAGCGTCATCCGGGAAGGCTACACCTTC. Its translation is CASSVIREGYTF.

The chain links TRBV14 to TRBJ2-2; tentatively, D is TRBD1 (5 bases). The V end was cut by 4 bases, the J end by 5 bases, with 8 bases between. This CDR3 region has 13 residues. CDR1 is SGHDN, CDR2 FVKESK, per germline. CDR3 in DNA: TGTGCCAGCAGCCCTCGACAGACCGGGGAGCTGTTTTTT. It is translated as CASSPRQTGELFF.

The chain couples TRBV3-1 (or the pseudogene TRBV3-2) to TRBJ2-1, with D possibly TRBD2 on 7 matching bases. The CDR3 runs to 15 residues. Trimming left V 4 bases short and J 10 bases short, with 20 bases between. Germline CDR1 LGHDT, CDR2 YNNKEL (reference sequence). The CDR3 coding sequence is TGTGCCAGCAGCCCGCTTGGAGGGGGGGCAGGGGAGCAGTTCTTC. The encoded protein is CASSPLGGGAGEQFF.

The J gene is TRBJ2-5, the V gene TRBV5-6; the match to TRBD2 covers 7 bases. CDR3 length: 15 residues. The germline V gene has CDR1 SGHDT and CDR2 YYEEEE. V dropped 0 bases and J dropped 2; count of bases not matched to a gene: 4. The DNA of the CDR3 is TGTGCCAGCAGCTTGGGGGGAGCGGGGCAAGAGACCCAGTACTTC. Translated, it gives CASSLGGAGQETQYF. Complete variable domain (other parts from reference TRBV5-6 and TRBJ2-5): DAGVTQSPTHLIKTRGQQVTLRCSPKSGHDTVSWYQQALGQGPQFIFQYYEEEERQRGNFPDRFSGHQFPNYSSELNVNALLLGDSALYLCASSLGGAGQETQYFGPGTRLLVL.

This clone was seen once. The chain joins TRBV9 to TRBJ1-6; D unclear. Germline CDR1 and CDR2: SGDLS and YYNGEE. There are 16 residues in the CDR3. Trimming took 0 bases from V and 2 from J, leaving 9 bases between them. The CDR3 loop reads CASSVGPGPYNSPLHF. The CDR3 nucleotides read TGTGCCAGCAGCGTAGGCCCCGGTCCCTATAATTCACCCCTCCACTTT.

The chain carries TRBV12-5 and TRBJ2-3, with D possibly being TRBD1 (5 bases). Trimming took off 2 bases at V and 6 bases at J, with 15 bases between the two ends. This CDR3 region has 15 residues. The germline gives CDR1 LGHNT, CDR2 FRNRAP. The CDR3 DNA sequence: TGTGCTAGTGGTTTGATAGTAGGGGCGGCCGATACGCAGTATTTT. Amino acids: CASGLIVGAADTQYF. Based on the CDR3 plus reference TRBV12-5 and TRBJ2-3, the full variable domain is DARVTQTPRHKVTEMGQEVTMRCQPILGHNTVFWYRQTMMQGLELLAYFRNRAPLDDSGMPKDRFSAEMPDATLATLKIQPSEPRDSAVYFCASGLIVGAADTQYFGPGTRLTVL.

V is TRBV3-1 (or the pseudogene TRBV3-2) and J is TRBJ2-5; 7 bases map to TRBD2. Germline CDR1 and CDR2: LGHDT and YNNKEL (reference sequence). The CDR3 length is 14 residues. Unmatched junction bases numbered 4, after V lost 5 bases and J lost 1 base. CDR3 residues: CASSAGTTQETQYF. In nucleotides, the CDR3 is TGTGCCAGCAGCGCCGGGACTACCCAAGAGACCCAGTACTTC.